Shown below are 27 T cell receptor beta chains from a single sample sequenced in a study of cytomegalovirus exposure and HLA in healthy donors. PCR used 60 Vbeta primers and 13 Jbeta primers. The data were produced by immunoSEQ multiplex PCR, yet TCRdb's version contains in-frame clones alone and is incomplete. This sample carries around 180,000 clones, nearly 80% of them seen once, and the ten largest clones take roughly 6%. Sequenced material: PBMCs. The receptor set was obtained from a woman aged 25 to 39 in good health and CMV-seropositive.

This chain joins TRBV7-9 and TRBJ1-1; D is unresolved. Trimming left V 6 bases short and J 5 bases short, with 16 bases between. CDR1 and CDR2 (germline): SEHNR, FQNEAQ (reference sequence). CDR3 length: 14 residues. The CDR3 loop is CASSNGRRRTEAFF. The CDR3 region has the DNA TGTGCCAGCAGTAACGGACGTAGGAGGACTGAAGCTTTCTTT.

V usage is TRBV6-1 and J usage is TRBJ1-2; TRBD1 might be the D (6 bases). Between the trimmed V and J ends, which lost 1 base and 7 bases, there was a span of 13 bases. The CDR3 consists of 14 residues. CDR1 is MNHNS, CDR2 SASEGT, per germline. Here the CDR3 DNA reads TGTGCCAGCAGTGAAGTCGGGACATGGAGTGGCTACACCTTC. Amino acids: CASSEVGTWSGYTF.

This clone was seen only once. The rearrangement links TRBV5-1 to TRBJ2-3; possibly TRBD2 for D (6 bases). The germline V gene has CDR1 SGHRS and CDR2 YFSETQ. The CDR3 runs to 15 residues. The V and J ends lost 4 bases and 1 base respectively, with 13 bases between them. CDR3 nucleotide sequence: TGCGCCAGCAGCCCGCAGCGGGCGCGCACAGATACGCAGTATTTT. Protein: CASSPQRARTDTQYF.

V is TRBV5-1 and J is TRBJ1-2; 9 bases are shared with TRBD1. Trimming at V came to 4 bases and at J to 0 bases, leaving 4 bases not matched to a gene. Per germline, CDR1 SGHRS and CDR2 YFSETQ. This CDR3 has 15 amino acids. CDR3 amino acids: CASSPQGAANYGYTF. CDR3 coding DNA: TGCGCCAGCAGCCCACAGGGGGCCGCTAACTATGGCTACACCTTC.

In this sample, this clone turned up a few times. J is TRBJ1-3 and V is TRBV4-2; D is uncertain. The CDR3 runs to 15 residues. CDR1 LGHNA and CDR2 YNFKEQ come from the germline V gene. The V end was cut by 5 bases, the J end by 0 bases, with 11 bases between. This chain's CDR3 is CASSGWAFSGNTIYF. CDR3 sequence (DNA): TGTGCCAGCAGCGGGTGGGCCTTCTCTGGAAACACCATATATTTT.

The rearrangement joins TRBV28 to TRBJ2-5; TRBD1 is a possible D gene (5 bases). Germline assignment: CDR1 MDHEN and CDR2 SYDVKM. V was cut by 8 bases and J by 4 bases, with 14 bases left in between. The CDR3 totals 13 residues. CDR3 sequence (DNA): TGTGCCAGCCGACACCAGGGTTTAGAGACCCAGTACTTC. This translates into CASRHQGLETQYF. The variable domain in full, with the rest retrieved from reference TRBV28 and TRBJ2-5, is DVKVTQSSRYLVKRTGEKVFLECVQDMDHENMFWYRQDPGLGLRLIYFSYDVKMKEKGDIPEGYSVSREKKERFSLILESASTNQTSMYLCASRHQGLETQYFGPGTRLLVL.

The gene calls are TRBV10-3 and TRBJ2-1; D perhaps matches TRBD2 (5 bases). Germline values: CDR1 ENHRY, CDR2 SYGVKD. The V end was cut by 4 bases, the J end by 7 bases, with 11 bases between. The CDR3 length is 13 residues. The CDR3 region has the DNA TGTGCCATCAGTGTCCTAGCCTGGAATGAGCAGTTCTTC. Its protein product is CAISVLAWNEQFF.

The rearrangement joins TRBV27 to TRBJ1-1, with D unresolved. The germline V and J ends were trimmed by 6 bases and 1 base, with 15 bases remaining between them. The CDR3 totals 15 residues. Germline CDR1 is MNHEY and CDR2 is SMNVEV (reference sequence). The CDR3 spells CASRQTAAGNTEAFF. CDR3 in DNA: TGTGCCAGCAGACAAACAGCCGCGGGGAACACTGAAGCTTTCTTT.

Remarks on this clone: This specimen includes other DNA sequences encoding the same CDR3. This CDR3 reads CSAGDPLRSYNEQFF. CDR3 nucleotide sequence: TGCAGCGCGGGGGACCCCCTTCGCTCCTACAATGAGCAGTTCTTC. The rearrangement links TRBV29-1 to TRBJ2-1, with D possibly TRBD2 on 6 matching bases. The V and J ends lost 7 bases and 0 bases respectively, with 16 bases between them. This CDR3 region has 15 residues. CDR1 and CDR2 (germline): SQVTM, ANQGSEA.

The chain uses TRBV9 and TRBJ2-3; 13 bases agree with TRBD2. Unmatched junction bases numbered 8, after V lost 6 bases and J lost 7 bases. This CDR3 comprises 15 residues. Per the germline V gene, CDR1 is SGDLS and CDR2 is YYNGEE. CDR3 loop: CASNPGTSGVHTQYF. As DNA, the CDR3 is TGTGCCAGCAACCCCGGGACTAGCGGGGTTCATACGCAGTATTTT.

V and J are TRBV9 and TRBJ2-5; D unclear. Germline V gene data show CDR1 as SGDLS and CDR2 as YYNGEE. This CDR3 has 12 residues. The germline V and J ends were trimmed by 3 bases and 0 bases, with 3 bases remaining between them. The CDR3 loop is CASSAYQETQYF. CDR3 nucleotide sequence: TGTGCCAGCAGCGCGTACCAAGAGACCCAGTACTTC.

The chain has TRBV16 and TRBJ1-1, with 10 bases identical to TRBD1. The ends lost 5 bases at V and 4 bases at J; junction bases unmatched: 13. CDR3 length equals 17 residues. Germline V gene data show CDR1 as KGHSY and CDR2 as FQNENV. Here the CDR3 reads CASSASFGTGVATEAFF. The CDR3 DNA reads TGTGCCAGCAGCGCTTCATTTGGGACAGGGGTTGCCACTGAAGCTTTCTTT.

The chain links TRBV6-1 to TRBJ2-5; no definite D call. V dropped 3 bases and J dropped 5 bases, with 16 bases sitting between them. The germline CDR1 and CDR2 sequences are MNHNS and SASEGT. The CDR3 has 15 residues. CDR3 amino acids: CASSERAQLRETQYF. CDR3 in DNA: TGTGCCAGCAGTGAGCGAGCACAGCTTAGGGAGACCCAGTACTTC.

This clone was recorded a few times. The chain uses TRBV14 and TRBJ2-7; D may be TRBD2 (5 bases). This CDR3 region has 11 residues. The germline gives CDR1 SGHDN, CDR2 FVKESK. The ends were cut back, 1 base at V and 9 bases at J, with 7 bases in the middle. The CDR3 reads CASSQGGGQYF. Here the CDR3 DNA reads TGTGCCAGCAGCCAAGGAGGAGGGCAGTACTTC.

The chain uses TRBV10-3 and TRBJ2-1, with TRBD2 matching over 10 bases. CDR3 length: 15 residues. V dropped 5 bases and J dropped 9; count of bases not matched to a gene: 10. CDR1 is ENHRY and CDR2 is SYGVKD in the germline V gene. CDR3 protein: CAISLGLADPGEQFF. CDR3 DNA sequence: TGTGCCATCAGTTTAGGACTAGCGGATCCAGGTGAGCAGTTCTTC.

The chain carries TRBV7-2 and TRBJ1-1, with D possibly TRBD1 on 5 matching bases. The CDR3 spans 14 residues. CDR1 is SGHTA, CDR2 FQGNSA, per germline. V lost 3 bases and J lost 4, with 12 bases in between. Here the CDR3 reads CASSFGARRTEAFF. The DNA for the CDR3 is TGTGCCAGCAGCTTTGGGGCCCGGCGCACTGAAGCTTTCTTT.

The chain couples TRBV29-1 to TRBJ1-1; 8 nucleotides align to TRBD1. This CDR3 contains 11 residues. Germline V gene data show CDR1 as SQVTM and CDR2 as ANQGSEA. Trimming took 4 bases from V and 7 from J; bases not matched to a gene: 2. The CDR3 DNA reads as TGCAGCGTTGGAACAGGGGGTGAAGCTTTCTTT. It yields the protein CSVGTGGEAFF.

J is TRBJ1-5 and V is TRBV19, with D uncertain. Trimming took off 8 bases at V and 1 base at J, with 12 bases between the two ends. Germline-derived CDR1 and CDR2 are LNHDA and SQIVND (reference sequence). CDR3 length: 14 residues. CDR3 sequence reads: CASWEGGSNQPQHF. The CDR3 DNA reads TGTGCCAGTTGGGAGGGCGGGAGCAATCAGCCCCAGCATTTT.

The sample holds a few counts of this clone. The chain joins TRBV10-3 to TRBJ1-1; D possibly corresponds to TRBD1 (5 bases). This CDR3 spans 13 amino acids. The germline V and J ends were trimmed by 11 bases and 2 bases, with 15 bases remaining between them. Germline CDR1 ENHRY, CDR2 SYGVKD. CDR3: CALQQEGNTEAFF. CDR3 bases: TGTGCCCTACAACAGGAGGGAAACACTGAAGCTTTCTTT.

The chain uses TRBV19 and TRBJ2-2; no clear D gene. Germline CDR1 and CDR2: LNHDA and SQIVND (reference sequence). This CDR3 is 15 amino acids long. V lost 2 bases and J lost 7, with 14 bases in between. CDR3 loop: CASSITVIGIGELFF. The CDR3 nucleotides read TGTGCCAGTAGTATAACAGTCATCGGAATCGGGGAGCTGTTTTTT.

This clone was picked up a small number of times. The chain has TRBV5-6 and TRBJ1-1, with a weak D call TRBD1 (6 bases). Trimming stripped 5 bases from V and 4 bases from J, with 24 bases between. This CDR3 is 17 amino acids long. The V gene's germline CDR1 is SGHDT and CDR2 YYEEEE. CDR3 sequence reads: CASSYRTAGTSFTEAFF. The CDR3 coding sequence is TGTGCCAGCAGTTATCGGACAGCCGGAACGAGTTTCACTGAAGCTTTCTTT.

V gene TRBV28 combines with J gene TRBJ2-3; TRBD2 aligns across 10 bases. V was clipped by 2 bases and J by 2 bases; unmatched bases: 10. CDR1 and CDR2 (germline): MDHEN, SYDVKM. This CDR3 region has 18 residues. The CDR3 is CASSLMGSGGITTDTQYF. For the CDR3, the DNA is TGTGCCAGCAGTTTAATGGGTAGCGGGGGGATCACCACAGATACGCAGTATTTT.

V and J are TRBV7-6 and TRBJ2-7; D may be TRBD1 (6 bases). V lost 5 bases, J lost 2 bases, and 19 bases lay in between. This CDR3 has 16 residues. Germline V gives CDR1 SGHVS, CDR2 FNYEAQ. The CDR3 spells CASSPQQGLFTYEQYF. In DNA, the CDR3 is TGTGCCAGCAGCCCTCAACAGGGCCTCTTTACCTACGAGCAGTACTTC.

The V gene is TRBV4-3, the J gene TRBJ1-6, with a possible D match to TRBD1 (6 bases). Trimming left V 3 bases short and J 0 bases short, with 21 bases between. The CDR3 covers 20 residues. Per the germline V gene, CDR1 is LGHNA and CDR2 is YSLEER. CDR3 bases: TGCGCCAGCAGCCACATTGGGACCGGGACACAAAGCTCCTATAATTCACCCCTCCACTTT. Residues: CASSHIGTGTQSSYNSPLHF.

The chain couples TRBV7-9 to TRBJ1-6; 12 bases map to TRBD1. Germline trimming cut 5 bases from V and 2 bases from J; bases unmatched to any gene: 4. Germline loops: CDR1 SEHNR, CDR2 FQNEAQ (reference sequence). The CDR3 contains 17 residues. The CDR3 sequence is CASSPGTGGTYNSPLHF. CDR3 DNA sequence: TGTGCCAGCAGCCCCGGGACAGGGGGCACCTATAATTCACCCCTCCACTTT.

This rearrangement joins TRBV20-1 to TRBJ1-2; D gene ambiguous. The germline gives CDR1 DFQATT, CDR2 SNEGSKA (reference sequence). The CDR3 consists of 10 residues. V lost 5 bases to trimming and J lost 8 bases, with 9 bases between them. The CDR3 bases are TGCAGTGCTGACCGGGAGGGCTACACCTTC. Protein sequence: CSADREGYTF.

The chain couples TRBV7-9 to TRBJ2-1; D perhaps matches TRBD2 (6 bases). CDR3 length: 14 residues. The ends were cut back, 5 bases at V and 7 bases at J, with 15 bases in the middle. From germline, CDR1 is SEHNR and CDR2 FQNEAQ (reference sequence). The CDR3 DNA reads as TGTGCCAGCAGCCATGGGACTGTGATTAATGAGCAGTTCTTC. Translating gives CASSHGTVINEQFF.